The 30 T cell receptor beta chains below were found in one sample sequenced in a study of regulatory T cells in long-lasting Graves disease. CDR3 regions were amplified by Arm-PCR using iRepertoire HTBI primers to build TCR beta libraries. Via MiXCR, TCRdb re-called the multiplex PCR reads, giving one row per CDR3 protein. The top ten hold 18% of the sample, which has 500,000 to 700,000 distinct CDR3 sequences, approximately 15% seen once. The time point: newly diagnosed GD, antithyroid drugs for less than 3 months. From RNA extracted from PBMCs, the TCR library was made. These data are also associated with another study on T cells in Graves' hyperthyroidism and ophthalmopathy.

The sample was peripheral blood mononuclear cells (PBMCs), taken at new diagnosis, from a patient treated with antithyroid drugs. Every receptor here comes from a young woman with Graves disease.

This clonotype showed up just a few times. The chain employs TRBV7-9 and TRBJ2-5, with 7 bases aligning to TRBD2. The length of the CDR3 is 15 residues. The germline CDR1 and CDR2 sequences are SEHNR and FQNEAQ (reference sequence). Trimming removed 5 bases from V and 2 bases from J; junction bases left unmatched: 8. This CDR3 is CASSESGAGQETQYF. The DNA of the CDR3 is TGTGCCAGCAGCGAATCTGGAGCGGGACAAGAGACCCAGTACTTC.

The chain carries TRBV24-1 and TRBJ2-1, with D perhaps matching TRBD1 (5 bases). This CDR3 contains 14 residues. Germline V gene sequence: CDR1 KGHDR, CDR2 SFDVKD. V lost 5 bases and J 9 bases, leaving 16 bases between the germline ends. The CDR3 spells CATSGGWISREQFF. DNA of the CDR3: TGTGCCACCAGTGGGGGCTGGATTAGTCGTGAGCAGTTCTTC.

The CDR3 here is CASSSPLTFPMNTEAFF. The DNA of the CDR3 is TGTGCCAGCAGTTCCCCTCTTACATTCCCAATGAACACTGAAGCTTTCTTT. J is TRBJ1-1 and V is TRBV28; D remains unclear. CDR3 size: 17 residues. From germline, CDR1 is MDHEN and CDR2 SYDVKM. Trimming removed 4 bases from V and 0 bases from J, with 18 bases in between.

V gene TRBV20-1 combines with J gene TRBJ2-1, with 7 bases identical to TRBD1. Germline CDR1 reads DFQATT; CDR2 reads SNEGSKA (reference sequence). This CDR3 is built from 15 residues. The V gene end was trimmed by 4 bases and the J gene end by 1 base; junction bases not matched to a gene: 7. In DNA form, the CDR3 reads TGCAGTGCTAAAGTACCGGGACAGTCCTACAATGAGCAGTTCTTC. Translated: CSAKVPGQSYNEQFF.

Ten or more counts support this clonotype. J is TRBJ2-3 and V is TRBV7-3; 9 bases agree with TRBD1. The V gene's germline CDR1 is SGHTA and CDR2 FQGTGA. The junction had 3 bases not matched to a gene; V was cut back by 2 bases and J by 3 bases. The CDR3 sequence is 15 residues long. For the CDR3, the DNA is TGTGCCAGCAGCTTACACGGGACAGGGACAGATACGCAGTATTTT. It encodes CASSLHGTGTDTQYF.

The sample holds many counts of this clonotype. The V call is TRBV28, the J call TRBJ2-7, with a tentative D call TRBD2 (6 bases). This CDR3 is built from 13 residues. Germline loops: CDR1 MDHEN, CDR2 SYDVKM. The V end lost 9 bases, the J end lost 6 bases, and 18 bases lay between the germline ends. The CDR3 here is CARLRDSDREQYF. CDR3 DNA: TGTGCCAGGCTCCGGGACTCCGATCGCGAGCAGTACTTC.

This clonotype was found a few times. This sequence joins TRBV20-1 and TRBJ2-3; the match to TRBD2 covers 7 bases. Germline lookup yields CDR1 DFQATT and CDR2 SNEGSKA (reference sequence). This CDR3 region has 13 residues. V was clipped by 8 bases and J by 1 base; unmatched bases: 6. CDR3 DNA: TGCAGTTCTACTAGCGTCGGCACAGATACGCAGTATTTT. It yields the protein CSSTSVGTDTQYF.

This clonotype was seen ten or more times. The CDR3 bases are TGTGCCAGCACTCGGTGGGGACTAGCGCAGCAGTTCTTC. It is translated as CASTRWGLAQQFF. This chain links TRBV2 with TRBJ2-1; 10 bases agree with TRBD2. The CDR3 extends over 13 amino acids. Germline V lookup: CDR1 SNHLY, CDR2 FYNNEI. Losses at the gene ends were 7 bases for V and 11 bases for J; bases not matched to a gene: 8.

This clonotype has ten or more counts. The chain employs TRBV7-9 and TRBJ2-5; 7 nucleotides agree with TRBD2. With V trimmed by 5 bases and J by 4 bases, 10 bases remained unmatched. Per the germline V gene, CDR1 is SEHNR and CDR2 is FQNEAQ (reference sequence). This CDR3 region has 15 residues. The CDR3 loop reads CASSLSGLRGETQYF. The CDR3 nucleotides read TGTGCCAGCAGCCTGTCGGGACTACGGGGAGAGACCCAGTACTTC.

This clonotype was counted many times. The rearrangement joins TRBV29-1 to TRBJ2-1; 8 bases match TRBD1. Germline CDR1 and CDR2: SQVTM and ANQGSEA. This CDR3 region has 17 residues. V lost 6 bases to trimming and J lost 3 bases; unmatched junction nucleotides: 16. The CDR3 sequence is CSVPPETGVASYNEQFF. CDR3 DNA: TGCAGCGTCCCTCCTGAGACAGGGGTCGCGAGCTACAATGAGCAGTTCTTC.

The chain recombines TRBV28 with TRBJ1-2; D might be TRBD1 (6 bases). Germline V gene lookup returns CDR1 MDHEN and CDR2 SYDVKM. The CDR3 contains 15 residues. Between the trimmed V and J ends, which lost 6 bases and 4 bases, there was a span of 18 bases. The CDR3 loop reads CASSLQGIAIYGYTF. In DNA form, the CDR3 reads TGTGCCAGCAGCCTACAGGGAATCGCGATCTATGGCTACACCTTC.

There are many counts of this clonotype. The chain couples TRBV2 to TRBJ2-4; TRBD1 matches at 8 bases. CDR1 SNHLY and CDR2 FYNNEI come from the germline V gene. The ends lost 7 bases at V and 9 bases at J; junction bases unmatched: 11. The CDR3 covers 14 residues. The CDR3 region has the DNA TGTGCCAGCATCCTGGACAGGGATAAGGTCATTCAGTACTTC. Translated: CASILDRDKVIQYF.

The J gene is TRBJ1-2, the V gene TRBV5-1, with 7 bases that match TRBD1. V lost 7 bases, J lost 0 bases, and 9 bases stayed unmatched. The CDR3 extends over 15 amino acids. CDR1 SGHRS and CDR2 YFSETQ come from the germline V gene. CDR3 protein: CASGRGDSPNYGYTF. The CDR3 region has the DNA TGCGCCAGCGGAAGGGGGGACAGTCCTAACTATGGCTACACCTTC.

The sample holds a few counts of this clonotype. This chain uses TRBV27 with TRBJ2-5, with 8 bases that match TRBD2. Germline V gene data show CDR1 as MNHEY and CDR2 as SMNVEV (reference sequence). The ends lost 6 bases at V and 5 bases at J; junction bases unmatched: 8. The CDR3 has 14 residues. CDR3 protein: CASSLRRLAETQYF. CDR3 nucleotides: TGTGCCAGCAGCCTAAGACGACTAGCGGAGACCCAGTACTTC.

This clonotype was picked up many times. The V and J genes are TRBV20-1 and TRBJ1-1; D possibly corresponds to TRBD1 (6 bases). Trimming removed 1 base at V and 0 bases at J, with 9 bases between. There are 14 residues in the CDR3. CDR1 DFQATT and CDR2 SNEGSKA come from the germline V gene (reference sequence). The CDR3 DNA sequence: TGCAGTGCTAGAGGCGACAGGCTGAACACTGAAGCTTTCTTT. It translates to CSARGDRLNTEAFF.

This clonotype was seen ten or more times. The chain joins TRBV2 to TRBJ1-3; TRBD1 matches 9 bases. CDR1 is SNHLY, CDR2 FYNNEI, per germline. V lost 6 bases and J lost 0; bases outside the gene matches: 9. The CDR3 is 17 amino acids. The CDR3 here is CASRARTGATSGNTIYF. The DNA of the CDR3 is TGTGCCAGCAGAGCCAGGACAGGGGCGACCTCTGGAAACACCATATATTTT.

The chain couples TRBV7-3 to TRBJ1-1; D remains ambiguous. CDR1 and CDR2 (germline): SGHTA, FQGTGA. The CDR3 spans 14 residues. V was shortened by 3 bases and J by 2 bases, with 10 bases between the two germline ends. The CDR3 is CASSLGISNTEAFF. The DNA for the CDR3 is TGTGCCAGCAGCTTGGGGATCTCTAACACTGAAGCTTTCTTT.

The sample holds a few counts of this clonotype. This sequence joins TRBV7-2 and TRBJ1-5, with D possibly TRBD1 on 5 matching bases. The CDR3 spans 15 residues. Trimming removed 2 bases at V and 3 bases at J, with 11 bases between. Looked up from germline, CDR1 is SGHTA and CDR2 is FQGNSA. The CDR3 sequence is CASSLLLDTNQPQHF. The CDR3 DNA is TGTGCCAGCAGCTTATTATTGGACACCAATCAGCCCCAGCATTTT.

The gene calls are TRBV28 and TRBJ2-5, with D possibly being TRBD2 (6 bases). This CDR3 is 16 amino acids long. Germline lookup yields CDR1 MDHEN and CDR2 SYDVKM. V gave up 7 bases and J gave up 2 bases, with 20 bases separating them. As DNA, the CDR3 is TGTGCCAGCAAGGTTAATTGGGGGACTTCTCAAGAGACCCAGTACTTC. Encoded protein: CASKVNWGTSQETQYF.

This clonotype was observed a handful of times. The CDR3 region has the DNA TGTGCCAGCAGTTTCGGACAGATGGCCTACGAGCAGTACTTC. Its translation: CASSFGQMAYEQYF. The V call is TRBV12-3 or TRBV12-4, the J call TRBJ2-7; possible D gene TRBD1, 6 bases. Trimming pared 3 bases from V and 2 bases from J, leaving 11 bases between. The CDR3 extends over 14 amino acids.

V usage is TRBV28 and J usage is TRBJ1-1; D ambiguous. Germline V lookup: CDR1 MDHEN, CDR2 SYDVKM. The CDR3 is 14 residues long. V shed 3 bases and J shed 2 bases, with 10 bases lying between them. CDR3 bases: TGTGCCAGCAGTTTCCCGGACCTAAACACTGAAGCTTTCTTT. Its translation is CASSFPDLNTEAFF.

A few counts support this clonotype. One end of the junction is discordant with germline, which a read error may explain. V and J are TRBV5-1 and TRBJ2-7; D gene uncertain. Germline assignment: CDR1 SGHRS and CDR2 YFSETQ. The CDR3 length is 14 residues. The chain's CDR3 is CASSLVVDSCEQYF. The CDR3 DNA follows: TGCGCCAGCAGCTTGGTTGTAGACTCCTGCGAGCAGTACTTC.

This clonotype was seen ten or more times. CDR3 residues: CASSPPRGEAFF. The DNA for the CDR3 is TGTGCCAGCAGTCCCCCCCGGGGGGAAGCTTTCTTT. V is TRBV6-1 and J is TRBJ1-1; weak D call: TRBD1 (5 bases). Trimming removed 5 bases at V and 8 bases at J, with 12 bases between. CDR3 length: 12 amino acids. CDR1 MNHNS and CDR2 SASEGT come from the germline V gene.

In nucleotides, the CDR3 is TGTGCCAGCGGGGGGACCACTGAAAAACTGTTTTTT. Amino acids: CASGGTTEKLFF. This chain connects TRBV9 to TRBJ1-4, with D perhaps TRBD1 (5 bases). V was cut by 7 bases and J by 7 bases, with 11 bases left in between. Germline V CDR1 and CDR2: SGDLS, YYNGEE. The CDR3 runs 12 residues.

This chain links TRBV19 with TRBJ1-2; D is perhaps TRBD1 (5 bases). This CDR3 contains 15 residues. The V end was cut by 5 bases, the J end by 8 bases, with 21 bases between. Germline CDR1 LNHDA, CDR2 SQIVND (reference sequence). The CDR3 here is CASSSYRDSRSGYTF. The DNA of the CDR3 is TGTGCCAGTAGTTCCTACCGGGACTCTAGGAGCGGCTACACCTTC.

In this sample, this clonotype turned up a few times. V and J are TRBV24-1 and TRBJ2-2; 8 bases align to TRBD2. CDR1 is KGHDR and CDR2 is SFDVKD in the germline V gene. V trimming: 0 bases; J trimming: 6 bases; junction bases outside the gene matches: 5. There are 16 residues in the CDR3. The CDR3 region has the DNA TGTGCCACCAGTGATTTGAGGAGCGGGAGTCCCGGGGAGCTGTTTTTT. It encodes CATSDLRSGSPGELFF.

This clonotype turned up a few times. The genes are TRBV24-1 and TRBJ2-1; D remains ambiguous. Germline CDR1 KGHDR, CDR2 SFDVKD. Trimming shortened V by 8 bases and J by 7 bases, and 14 bases separated the two germline ends. The CDR3 covers 13 residues. CDR3 sequence (DNA): TGTGCCACCACCCAATCCGTGGGAAATGAGCAGTTCTTC. As protein: CATTQSVGNEQFF.

In its sample, this clonotype was seen once. A much larger clone lies a single base off, so this may be a read error. As the CDR3 is not closed by the conserved phenylalanine or tryptophan, this likely results from a read error. This chain connects TRBV10-3 to TRBJ2-7, with D maybe TRBD1 (5 bases). CDR3 size: 14 residues. Trimming took 6 bases from V and 3 from J, leaving 15 bases between them. Germline-derived CDR1 and CDR2 are ENHRY and SYGVKD. For the CDR3, the DNA is TGTGCCATCAGCAAGAACATCGACAGCTACGAGCAGTACCTC. This codes for CAISKNIDSYEQYL.

The J gene is TRBJ2-5, the V gene TRBV6-2 or TRBV6-3; 7 bases fit TRBD1. The CDR3 consists of 16 residues. Looked up from germline, CDR1 is MNHEY and CDR2 is SVGEGT. V was clipped by 4 bases and J by 1 base; unmatched bases: 9. The CDR3 sequence is CASSFTGTVLQETQYF. The CDR3 DNA sequence: TGTGCCAGCAGTTTTACCGGGACAGTCCTCCAAGAGACCCAGTACTTC.

The chain uses TRBV5-1 and TRBJ1-5; unclear D gene. This CDR3 contains 15 residues. Germline assignment: CDR1 SGHRS and CDR2 YFSETQ. V was pared by 0 bases and J by 4 bases, with 11 bases between. CDR3 coding DNA: TGCGCCAGCAGCTTGGGACCACCCCGGAATCAGCCCCAGCATTTT. Residues: CASSLGPPRNQPQHF. The whole variable domain, filled in from reference TRBV5-1 and TRBJ1-5, reads KAGVTQTPRYLIKTRGQQVTLSCSPISGHRSVSWYQQTPGQGLQFLFEYFSETQRNKGNFPGRFSGRQFSNSRSEMNVSTLELGDSALYLCASSLGPPRNQPQHFGDGTRLSIL.